Below, 25 T cell receptor beta chains from the same sample are listed, as sequenced in a study of beta chain features in type 1 diabetes. Overall study findings and caveats: Among patients with Type 1 diabetes, TCRB CDR3s were moderately but significantly shorter in every one of the four CD4+ subsets.

Since all of the isolated RNA was reverse transcribed, expressed TCRB transcripts were what got sequenced. Here immunoSEQ multiplex PCR was the method, and the copy in TCRdb shows in-frame clones only, minus some. The repertoire has hundreds of thousands of clones, around 15% of them found once; the top ten carry less than 0.025%. These TCRs are of unknown antigen specificity. Input material: naive CD4+ T cells from blood. These receptors came from a man aged 18-30 years with type 1 diabetes.

The chain joins TRBV11-2 to TRBJ1-1; tentatively, D is TRBD1 (5 bases). Trimming removed 6 bases from V and 1 base from J, with 15 bases in between. CDR3 length equals 15 residues. Per germline, CDR1 SGHAT and CDR2 FQNNGV. In nucleotides, the CDR3 is TGTGCCAGCAGAGCTACCGGGACGGCGAACACTGAAGCTTTCTTT. Translating it yields CASRATGTANTEAFF. Based on the CDR3 plus reference TRBV11-2 and TRBJ1-1, the full variable domain is EAGVAQSPRYKIIEKRQSVAFWCNPISGHATLYWYQQILGQGPKLLIQFQNNGVVDDSQLPKDRFSAERLKGVDSTLKIQPAKLEDSAVYLCASRATGTANTEAFFGQGTRLTVV.

The chain joins TRBV30 to TRBJ1-1; D not resolved. V was trimmed by 0 bases and J by 3 bases, leaving 8 bases between them. The CDR3 covers 13 residues. The germline CDR1 and CDR2 sequences are GTSNPN and SVGIG (reference sequence). CDR3 nucleotide sequence: TGTGCCTGGAGTGTCACTTCGGACACTGAAGCTTTCTTT. Protein product: CAWSVTSDTEAFF. Using reference TRBV30 and TRBJ1-1 for the parts outside the CDR3, the full variable domain is SQTIHQWPATLVQPVGSPLSLECTVEGTSNPNLYWYRQAAGRGLQLLFYSVGIGQISSEVPQNLSASRPQDRQFILSSKKLLLSDSGFYLCAWSVTSDTEAFFGQGTRLTVV.

A few counts support this clone. The rearrangement joins TRBV6-5 to TRBJ1-5; a weak D match, TRBD1 (5 bases). This CDR3 is 13 amino acids long. Germline V CDR1 and CDR2: MNHEY, SVGAGI. V lost 4 bases and J lost 5, with 9 bases in between. In DNA form, the CDR3 reads TGTGCCAGCAGTTGGGGGTTTGATCAGCCCCAGCATTTT. Its protein product is CASSWGFDQPQHF.

This clone turned up a few times. The chain has TRBV18 and TRBJ1-1, with D possibly TRBD1 on 6 matching bases. V lost 4 bases and J lost 0, with 9 bases in between. This CDR3 region has 14 residues. Germline V CDR1 and CDR2: KGHSH, LQKENI. The CDR3 sequence is CASSHRDLNTEAFF. Here the CDR3 DNA reads TGTGCCAGCTCACACAGGGACTTGAACACTGAAGCTTTCTTT.

This clone was counted a few times. CDR3 DNA sequence: TGTGCCTGGAGTGAGGGGAACTATGGCTACACCTTC. This codes for CAWSEGNYGYTF. The rearrangement links TRBV30 to TRBJ1-2, with a possible D match to TRBD1 (5 bases). The CDR3 runs 12 residues. Trimming took off 1 base at V and 2 bases at J, with 5 bases between the two ends. CDR1 and CDR2 (germline): GTSNPN, SVGIG (reference sequence).

This clone was counted a few times. The chain uses TRBV7-2 and TRBJ2-5; maybe TRBD1 (5 bases). V lost 1 base and J 5 bases, leaving 8 bases between the germline ends. Germline V gene sequence: CDR1 SGHTA, CDR2 FQGNSA. The CDR3 has 13 amino acids. CDR3 coding DNA: TGTGCCAGCAGCTTAGGGGCAGGGGAGACCCAGTACTTC. It encodes CASSLGAGETQYF.

The chain joins TRBV5-6 to TRBJ2-3; TRBD1 might be the D (5 bases). The length of the CDR3 is 14 residues. V dropped 0 bases and J dropped 6 bases, with 11 bases sitting between them. Germline CDR1 reads SGHDT; CDR2 reads YYEEEE. The CDR3 nucleotides read TGTGCCAGCAGCTTGGGGGGCGCGATGGATACGCAGTATTTT. Its translation: CASSLGGAMDTQYF.

This clone was counted between two and nine times. This chain links TRBV2 with TRBJ1-1, with 8 bases lining up with TRBD1. There are 14 residues in the CDR3. The germline CDR1 and CDR2 sequences are SNHLY and FYNNEI. With V trimmed by 5 bases and J by 4 bases, 6 bases remained unmatched. As DNA, the CDR3 is TGTGCCAGCAGTTTTCAACAGGGGGGCACTGAAGCTTTCTTT. Protein product: CASSFQQGGTEAFF. Supplemented by reference TRBV2 and TRBJ1-1, the full variable domain reads EPEVTQTPSHQVTQMGQEVILRCVPISNHLYFYWYRQILGQKVEFLVSFYNNEISEKSEIFDDQFSVERPDGSNFTLKIRSTKLEDSAMYFCASSFQQGGTEAFFGQGTRLTVV.

The V and J genes are TRBV5-6 and TRBJ1-5, with D possibly being TRBD1 (5 bases). The CDR3 sequence is 15 residues long. Germline V lookup: CDR1 SGHDT, CDR2 YYEEEE. V was trimmed by 3 bases and J by 2 bases, leaving 12 bases between them. CDR3 in DNA: TGTGCCAGCAGCTCCACCAGGGTCGGCAATCAGCCCCAGCATTTT. Translated, it gives CASSSTRVGNQPQHF.

The rearrangement links TRBV7-8 to TRBJ2-3; 8 bases agree with TRBD2. The CDR3 has 16 amino acids. Germline values: CDR1 SGHVS, CDR2 FQNEAQ. V lost 2 bases and J lost 6; bases outside the gene matches: 10. CDR3 residues: CASSLISGTLGDTQYF. CDR3 sequence (DNA): TGTGCCAGCAGCTTAATTAGCGGGACCCTGGGGGATACGCAGTATTTT.

This clone was counted between two and nine times. The rearrangement uses TRBV30 and TRBJ1-2; no definite D call. The CDR3 sequence is 11 residues long. Germline V gene data show CDR1 as GTSNPN and CDR2 as SVGIG (reference sequence). Trimming left V 3 bases short and J 8 bases short, with 10 bases between. CDR3 sequence reads: CAWSLTRGYTF. CDR3 coding DNA: TGTGCCTGGAGCCTGACTAGGGGCTACACCTTC. Drawing the rest from reference TRBV30 and TRBJ1-2, the complete variable domain is SQTIHQWPATLVQPVGSPLSLECTVEGTSNPNLYWYRQAAGRGLQLLFYSVGIGQISSEVPQNLSASRPQDRQFILSSKKLLLSDSGFYLCAWSLTRGYTFGSGTRLTVV.

This clone was observed a handful of times. This chain links TRBV6-1 with TRBJ2-7, with TRBD1 matching 7 bases. This CDR3 is 15 amino acids long. Trimming took 8 bases from V and 3 from J; bases not matched to a gene: 13. Germline V gene lookup returns CDR1 MNHNS and CDR2 SASEGT. CDR3 in amino acids: CASAALGQKGYEQYF. The CDR3 DNA reads as TGTGCCAGCGCTGCCTTGGGACAGAAAGGCTACGAGCAGTACTTC.

This clone was counted a few times. Its ends do not fully match the called genes, so a read error is possible. The CDR3 spells CAISEWNTEAFF. The DNA for the CDR3 is TGTGCCATCAGCGAGTGGAACACTGAAGCTTTCTTT. V gene TRBV10-3 combines with J gene TRBJ1-1; D gene unclear. CDR1 and CDR2 from the germline V gene are ENHRY and SYGVKD. The CDR3 has 12 residues.

V and J are TRBV6-5 and TRBJ1-1, with D unresolved. CDR1 is MNHEY, CDR2 SVGAGI, per germline. V was shortened by 5 bases and J by 1 base, with 11 bases between the two germline ends. The CDR3 sequence is 14 residues long. The CDR3 sequence is CASSREGGNTEAFF. The DNA of the CDR3 is TGTGCCAGCAGTCGGGAGGGAGGGAACACTGAAGCTTTCTTT.

Note on this clone: Other DNA sequences in this sample translate to the same CDR3. The chain employs TRBV15 and TRBJ2-7; the D is unclear. The CDR3 consists of 13 residues. V was clipped by 0 bases and J by 4 bases, with 7 bases between them. Germline V lookup: CDR1 LNHNV, CDR2 YYDKDF (reference sequence). CDR3 sequence: CATSRDLGYEQYF. CDR3 DNA sequence: TGTGCCACCAGCAGAGATCTAGGGTACGAGCAGTACTTC.

The genes are TRBV5-4 and TRBJ2-3; 9 nucleotides align to TRBD2. Germline assignment: CDR1 SGHNT and CDR2 YYREEE (reference sequence). The J segment lost 3 bases and the V segment lost 1 base, leaving 0 bases of the junction unmatched. The CDR3 runs to 14 residues. In DNA, the CDR3 is TGTGCCAGCAGCTTGACTAGCGGGACAGATACGCAGTATTTT. Residues: CASSLTSGTDTQYF.

On this clone itself: Other DNA sequences in this specimen translate into the identical CDR3. The gene calls are TRBV7-3 and TRBJ2-1, with D maybe TRBD1 (5 bases). Looked up from germline, CDR1 is SGHTA and CDR2 is FQGTGA. The V gene lost 6 bases and the J gene lost 7 bases, with 13 bases spanning the gap. The CDR3 has 13 residues. This CDR3 reads CASSLSRDNEQFF. Here the CDR3 DNA reads TGTGCCAGCAGTCTTTCCAGGGATAATGAGCAGTTCTTC.

The J gene is TRBJ2-7, the V gene TRBV14; no reliable D call. Trimming shortened V by 5 bases and J by 3 bases, and 8 bases separated the two germline ends. Germline loops: CDR1 SGHDN, CDR2 FVKESK. This CDR3 spans 12 amino acids. The CDR3 protein is CASSSVGYEQYF. CDR3 sequence (DNA): TGTGCCAGCAGCTCAGTCGGCTACGAGCAGTACTTC.

Points on this clone: At the DNA level, this CDR3 is encoded by other sequences in the same sample as well. This rearrangement joins TRBV29-1 to TRBJ1-2; D remains ambiguous. From germline, CDR1 is SQVTM and CDR2 ANQGSEA. The CDR3 has 11 amino acids. Deletions cut 5 bases from V and 2 bases from J, with 6 bases between. The CDR3 nucleotides are TGCAGCGTTTGGAGCAACTATGGCTACACCTTC. This sequence encodes CSVWSNYGYTF. Based on the CDR3 plus reference TRBV29-1 and TRBJ1-2, the full variable domain is SAVISQKPSRDICQRGTSLTIQCQVDSQVTMMFWYRQQPGQSLTLIATANQGSEATYESGFVIDKFPISRPNLTFSTLTVSNMSPEDSSIYLCSVWSNYGYTFGSGTRLTVV.

This clone occurred a few times. The DNA for the CDR3 is TGTGCCAGCAGCTTAGATGGGACGGAGCGTACAGATACGCAGTATTTT. Its translation is CASSLDGTERTDTQYF. V usage is TRBV11-3 and J usage is TRBJ2-3; D possibly matches TRBD1 or TRBD2 (5 bases each). The germline V gene has CDR1 SGHNT and CDR2 YENEEA. Trimming took off 0 bases at V and 3 bases at J, with 13 bases between the two ends. The CDR3 sequence is 16 residues long.

This clone was counted only a few times. The chain has TRBV6-6 and TRBJ1-1; a weak D match, TRBD1 (5 bases). The CDR3 covers 14 residues. V shed 2 bases and J shed 5 bases, with 12 bases lying between them. CDR1 is MNHNY, CDR2 SVGAGI, per germline (reference sequence). The CDR3 region is CASSYGGMETEAFF. The CDR3 nucleotides read TGTGCCAGCAGTTACGGGGGAATGGAAACTGAAGCTTTCTTT.

This clone appeared a few times. As DNA, the CDR3 is TGTGCCTGGAGTGTGCAGTCTGGAAACACCATATATTTT. It specifies CAWSVQSGNTIYF. V gene TRBV30 combines with J gene TRBJ1-3; D is ambiguous. The CDR3 has 13 residues. CDR1 is GTSNPN, CDR2 SVGIG, per germline (reference sequence). V gave up 0 bases and J gave up 1 base, with 4 bases separating them.

Regarding this clone: Other DNA sequences in the same sample also yield this CDR3. The chain couples TRBV6-6 to TRBJ1-5, with 7 bases that match TRBD1. CDR1 MNHNY and CDR2 SVGAGI come from the germline V gene (reference sequence). J lost 1 base, V lost 4 bases, and 1 base had no gene match. The length of the CDR3 is 14 residues. CDR3 DNA: TGTGCCAGCAGTTCACAGGGGAGCAATCAGCCCCAGCATTTT. Residues: CASSSQGSNQPQHF.

Only a few counts were recorded for this clone. The rearrangement uses TRBV10-2 and TRBJ1-6; D remains unclear. The CDR3 totals 14 residues. Germline V CDR1 and CDR2: WSHSY, SAAADI. V lost 5 bases to trimming and J lost 11 bases, with 16 bases between them. CDR3 sequence reads: CASSTGISGTPLHF. CDR3 sequence (DNA): TGCGCCAGCAGTACCGGGATTAGCGGGACACCCCTCCACTTT.

A few counts support this clone. The gene calls are TRBV5-4 and TRBJ2-4; D is uncertain. Trimming pared 0 bases from V and 0 bases from J, leaving 16 bases between. The CDR3 has 18 residues. In germline, CDR1 is SGHNT, CDR2 YYREEE (reference sequence). This CDR3 is CASSLGLGEELAKNIQYF. CDR3 nucleotide sequence: TGTGCCAGCAGCTTGGGTCTTGGTGAGGAGCTAGCCAAAAACATTCAGTACTTC.